The 21 T cell receptor beta chains below all came from one sample that was sequenced in a study of T cell responses to AZD1222 COVID-19 vaccine. Profiling relied on immunoSEQ multiplex PCR, and the TCRdb table lists in-frame clones only, not all of them. The sample yields under 140,000 clones, approximately 90% seen once. The starting material was peripheral blood, obtained on day 0 of AZD1222 vaccination. These receptors were taken from an adult in good health.

The chain joins TRBV7-9 to TRBJ2-3; TRBD2 matches at 8 bases. CDR1 is SEHNR, CDR2 FQNEAQ, per germline (reference sequence). The CDR3 has 16 residues. The ends lost 1 base at V and 6 bases at J; junction bases unmatched: 9. The chain's CDR3 is CASSLGLAGLGDTQYF. The CDR3 DNA reads as TGTGCCAGCAGCTTAGGTCTAGCGGGTCTCGGGGATACGCAGTATTTT.

The chain has TRBV7-9 and TRBJ1-1, with a weak D call TRBD1 (5 bases). Germline CDR1 is SEHNR and CDR2 is FQNEAQ (reference sequence). Trimming left V 1 base short and J 7 bases short, with 16 bases between. The CDR3 totals 15 residues. The CDR3 DNA reads as TGTGCCAGCAGCTTAGGCAGGGCGGCCGGCAATGAAGCTTTCTTT. Its translation: CASSLGRAAGNEAFF. The whole variable domain, remainder taken from reference TRBV7-9 and TRBJ1-1, is DTGVSQNPRHKITKRGQNVTFRCDPISEHNRLYWYRQTLGQGPEFLTYFQNEAQLEKSRLLSDRFSAERPKGSFSTLEIQRTEQGDSAMYLCASSLGRAAGNEAFFGQGTRLTVV.

The chain is built from TRBV6-5 and TRBJ1-1; 8 nucleotides agree with TRBD1. The CDR3 spans 15 residues. The trim removed 5 bases at V and 0 bases at J, leaving 5 bases unmatched. Germline V gene data show CDR1 as MNHEY and CDR2 as SVGAGI. The CDR3 bases are TGTGCCAGCAGTAGACAGGGGAACATGAACACTGAAGCTTTCTTT. Its protein product is CASSRQGNMNTEAFF.

The sample holds one count of this clone. This sequence joins TRBV7-9 and TRBJ1-5; the D is unclear. This CDR3 has 14 amino acids. V lost 1 base and J lost 7, with 11 bases in between. Germline CDR1 and CDR2: SEHNR and FQNEAQ (reference sequence). The CDR3 nucleotides read TGTGCCAGCAGCTTAGGTTCGGAGTACCAGCCCCAGCATTTT. Its protein product is CASSLGSEYQPQHF. The full variable domain, with the rest looked up from reference TRBV7-9 and TRBJ1-5, is DTGVSQNPRHKITKRGQNVTFRCDPISEHNRLYWYRQTLGQGPEFLTYFQNEAQLEKSRLLSDRFSAERPKGSFSTLEIQRTEQGDSAMYLCASSLGSEYQPQHFGDGTRLSIL.

J is TRBJ2-7 and V is TRBV19; D is undetermined. Trimming removed 7 bases at V and 0 bases at J, with 13 bases between. This CDR3 region has 14 residues. CDR1 LNHDA and CDR2 SQIVND come from the germline V gene (reference sequence). The CDR3 DNA sequence: TGTGCCAGTAAATCTGGACGGCACTCCTACGAGCAGTACTTC. This codes for CASKSGRHSYEQYF.

The CDR3 DNA follows: TGTGCCAGCACCCCACGAAGGGGACCTGAAGCTTTCTTT. As protein: CASTPRRGPEAFF. The chain recombines TRBV21-1 with TRBJ1-1. TRBV21-1 is tagged as a pseudogene. The CDR3 has 13 amino acids.

The chain carries TRBV28 and TRBJ1-3, with TRBD1 identical over 11 bases. V shed 5 bases, J shed 1 base, and the junction held 7 bases outside the gene matches. Germline loops: CDR1 MDHEN, CDR2 SYDVKM. This CDR3 is 17 amino acids long. The CDR3 sequence: CASSPPGQGASGNTIYF. The CDR3 DNA sequence: TGTGCCAGCAGTCCGCCCGGACAGGGGGCTTCTGGAAACACCATATATTTT.

CDR3 protein: CASSQDWTGTAFF. The DNA of the CDR3 is TGTGCCAGCAGCCAAGATTGGACAGGAACTGCTTTCTTT. The chain recombines TRBV14 with TRBJ1-1, with 7 bases identical to TRBD1. CDR3 length: 13 amino acids. Germline CDR1 is SGHDN and CDR2 is FVKESK. Germline trimming cut 0 bases from V and 11 bases from J; bases unmatched to any gene: 6.

This chain joins TRBV2 and TRBJ1-1, with TRBD1 matching over 7 bases. V trimming: 9 bases; J trimming: 1 base; junction bases outside the gene matches: 5. Germline CDR1 is SNHLY and CDR2 is FYNNEI. The CDR3 has 13 residues. The CDR3 sequence is CARSTGRNTEAFF. The CDR3 DNA sequence: TGTGCCAGGTCGACAGGGCGGAACACTGAAGCTTTCTTT.

Worth noting for this clone: Other nucleotide sequences from this sample produce the same CDR3. The chain uses TRBV19 and TRBJ1-5; D ambiguous. V was pared by 3 bases and J by 6 bases, with 6 bases between. Germline CDR1 and CDR2: LNHDA and SQIVND (reference sequence). This CDR3 is built from 12 residues. The CDR3 sequence is CASSIGVQPQHF. The CDR3 DNA follows: TGTGCCAGTAGTATCGGGGTTCAGCCCCAGCATTTT.

The chain combines TRBV10-3 with TRBJ1-1, with a possible D match to TRBD1 (6 bases). This CDR3 is built from 13 residues. Trimming removed 6 bases at V and 6 bases at J, with 14 bases between. Germline CDR1 and CDR2: ENHRY and SYGVKD. Here the CDR3 DNA reads TGTGCCATCAGCCCACTGGACAGAGCTGAAGCTTTCTTT. Protein product: CAISPLDRAEAFF.

The sample holds one count of this clone. The rearrangement links TRBV27 to TRBJ2-3; possibly TRBD2 for D (5 bases). This CDR3 has 16 residues. Trimming removed 2 bases at V and 0 bases at J, with 12 bases between. Germline V gene sequence: CDR1 MNHEY, CDR2 SMNVEV (reference sequence). This CDR3 reads CASSLGGSLSTDTQYF. CDR3 sequence (DNA): TGTGCCAGCAGTTTAGGAGGATCCTTAAGCACAGATACGCAGTATTTT.

The chain couples TRBV28 to TRBJ2-7; tentative D call: TRBD1 (6 bases). This CDR3 region has 15 residues. Trimming cost V 5 bases and J 3 bases, with 17 bases left between them. Germline CDR1 is MDHEN and CDR2 is SYDVKM. The CDR3 loop is CASSLSGTSNYEQYF. The CDR3 coding sequence is TGTGCCAGCAGTCTTTCCGGGACATCCAACTACGAGCAGTACTTC.

The rearrangement joins TRBV14 to TRBJ2-3; D call uncertain. CDR3 size: 11 residues. V was clipped by 3 bases and J by 7 bases, with 5 bases between them. The germline CDR1 and CDR2 sequences are SGHDN and FVKESK. The CDR3 loop is CASSHHYTQYF. The CDR3 DNA is TGTGCCAGCAGCCACCACTATACGCAGTATTTT.

The chain carries TRBV6-4 and TRBJ2-1, with TRBD1 as a possible D gene (5 bases). CDR3 length equals 13 residues. V dropped 0 bases and J dropped 5 bases, with 5 bases sitting between them. Germline V gene lookup returns CDR1 MRHNA and CDR2 SNTAGT. This chain's CDR3 is CASSDSDNNEQFF. The CDR3 DNA reads as TGTGCCAGCAGTGACTCGGACAACAATGAGCAGTTCTTC.

The DNA of the CDR3 is TGTGCCAGCACTACTATCGGACAGGGTCGGGGTGAAGCTTTCTTT. This sequence encodes CASTTIGQGRGEAFF. J is TRBJ1-1 and V is TRBV28; TRBD1 matches 8 bases. The V and J ends lost 7 bases and 7 bases, in that order; junction bases with no gene match: 14. The CDR3 length is 15 residues. In germline, CDR1 is MDHEN, CDR2 SYDVKM.

This chain joins TRBV18 and TRBJ1-2; perhaps TRBD1 as D (6 bases). From germline, CDR1 is KGHSH and CDR2 LQKENI. Trimming removed 5 bases at V and 7 bases at J, with 11 bases between. This CDR3 spans 12 amino acids. DNA of the CDR3: TGTGCCAGCTCAACAGGGTCTTTTGGCTACACCTTC. Encoded protein: CASSTGSFGYTF. The full variable domain, with the rest looked up from reference TRBV18 and TRBJ1-2, is NAGVMQNPRHLVRRRGQEARLRCSPMKGHSHVYWYRQLPEEGLKFMVYLQKENIIDESGMPKERFSAEFPKEGPSILRIQQVVRGDSAAYFCASSTGSFGYTFGSGTRLTVV.

This chain connects TRBV19 to TRBJ1-6, with 11 bases aligning to TRBD1. CDR1 LNHDA and CDR2 SQIVND come from the germline V gene (reference sequence). The V gene end was trimmed by 9 bases and the J gene end by 0 bases; junction bases not matched to a gene: 4. The CDR3 is 16 residues long. The CDR3 reads CARRTGGFSYNSPLHF. The CDR3 DNA reads TGTGCCAGGAGGACAGGGGGCTTCTCCTATAATTCACCCCTCCACTTT.

This chain joins TRBV7-9 and TRBJ1-1; a weak D match, TRBD1 (6 bases). Germline V gives CDR1 SEHNR, CDR2 FQNEAQ (reference sequence). Between the trimmed V and J ends, which lost 2 bases and 2 bases, there was a span of 12 bases. The CDR3 has 15 amino acids. The CDR3 here is CASSLRQGPNTEAFF. The CDR3 DNA is TGTGCCAGCAGCTTAAGGCAGGGGCCCAACACTGAAGCTTTCTTT.

The sample holds one count of this clone. The chain recombines TRBV11-3 with TRBJ2-4, with 8 bases fitting TRBD1. This CDR3 comprises 16 residues. The ends lost 5 bases at V and 5 bases at J; junction bases unmatched: 11. Germline V lookup: CDR1 SGHNT, CDR2 YENEEA. For the CDR3, the DNA is TGTGCCAGCAGCCCCGGACAGGGCGGTTACCAAAACATTCAGTACTTC. Translating gives CASSPGQGGYQNIQYF.

The CDR3 DNA is TGCGCCAGCAGCTTGGACACCGGGGAGCTGTTTTTT. Protein product: CASSLDTGELFF. The chain carries TRBV5-1 and TRBJ2-2; no reliable D call. V gave up 0 bases and J gave up 3 bases, with 0 bases separating them. Germline V gives CDR1 SGHRS, CDR2 YFSETQ. This CDR3 has 12 residues.